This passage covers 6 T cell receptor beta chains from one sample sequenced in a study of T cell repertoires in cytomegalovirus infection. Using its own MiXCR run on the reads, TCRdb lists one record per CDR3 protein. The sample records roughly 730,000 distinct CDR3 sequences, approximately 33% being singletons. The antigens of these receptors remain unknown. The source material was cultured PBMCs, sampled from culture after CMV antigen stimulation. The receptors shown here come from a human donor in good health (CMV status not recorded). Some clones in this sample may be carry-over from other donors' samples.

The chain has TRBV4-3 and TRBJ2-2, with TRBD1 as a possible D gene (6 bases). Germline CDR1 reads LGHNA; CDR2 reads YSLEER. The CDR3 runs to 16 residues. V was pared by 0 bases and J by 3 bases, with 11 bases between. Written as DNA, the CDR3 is TGCGCCAGCAGCCAAGATAGGGCAGGGGACACCGGGGAGCTGTTTTTT. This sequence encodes CASSQDRAGDTGELFF.

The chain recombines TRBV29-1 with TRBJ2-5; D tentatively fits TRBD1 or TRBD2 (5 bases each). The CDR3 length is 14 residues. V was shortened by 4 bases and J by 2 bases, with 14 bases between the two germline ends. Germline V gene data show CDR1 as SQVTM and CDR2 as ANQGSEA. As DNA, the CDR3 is TGCAGCGTTGGGGGCCCGGGGTTGCAAGAGACCCAGTACTTC. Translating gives CSVGGPGLQETQYF.

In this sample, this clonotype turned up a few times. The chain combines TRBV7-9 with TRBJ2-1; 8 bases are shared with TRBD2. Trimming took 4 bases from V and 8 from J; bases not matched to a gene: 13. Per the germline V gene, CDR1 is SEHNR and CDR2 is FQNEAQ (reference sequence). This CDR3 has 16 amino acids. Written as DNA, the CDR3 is TGTGCCAGCAGCTCACGGCGGGGGGCGCGTTCCTATGAGCAGTTCTTC. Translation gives CASSSRRGARSYEQFF.

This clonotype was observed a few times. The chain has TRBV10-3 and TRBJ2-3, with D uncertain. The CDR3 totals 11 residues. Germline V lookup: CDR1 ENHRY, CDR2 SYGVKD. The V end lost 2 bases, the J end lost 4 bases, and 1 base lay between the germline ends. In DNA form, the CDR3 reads TGTGCCATCAGTGAGGCAGATACGCAGTATTTT. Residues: CAISEADTQYF.

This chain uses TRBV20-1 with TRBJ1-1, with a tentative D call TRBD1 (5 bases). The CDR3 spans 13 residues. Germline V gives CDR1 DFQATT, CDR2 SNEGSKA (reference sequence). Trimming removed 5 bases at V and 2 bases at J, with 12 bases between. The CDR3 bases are TGCAGTGCTTCCGCCGACAGCAACACTGAAGCTTTCTTT. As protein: CSASADSNTEAFF.

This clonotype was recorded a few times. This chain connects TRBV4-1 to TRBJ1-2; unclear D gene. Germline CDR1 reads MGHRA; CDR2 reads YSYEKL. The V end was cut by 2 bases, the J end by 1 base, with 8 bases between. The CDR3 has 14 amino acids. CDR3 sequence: CASSQLDGNYGYTF. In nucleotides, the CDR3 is TGCGCCAGCAGCCAACTGGACGGTAACTATGGCTACACCTTC.